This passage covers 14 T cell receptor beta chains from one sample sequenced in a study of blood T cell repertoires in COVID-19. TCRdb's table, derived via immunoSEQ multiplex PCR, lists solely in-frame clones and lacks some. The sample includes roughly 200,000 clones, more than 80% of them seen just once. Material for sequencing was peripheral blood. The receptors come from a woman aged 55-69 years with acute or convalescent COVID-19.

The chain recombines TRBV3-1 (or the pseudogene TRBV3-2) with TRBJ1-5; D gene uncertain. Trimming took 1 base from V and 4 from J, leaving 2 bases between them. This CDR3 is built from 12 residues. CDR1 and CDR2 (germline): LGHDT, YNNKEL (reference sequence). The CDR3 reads CASSQANQPQHF. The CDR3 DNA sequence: TGTGCCAGCAGCCAAGCTAATCAGCCCCAGCATTTT.

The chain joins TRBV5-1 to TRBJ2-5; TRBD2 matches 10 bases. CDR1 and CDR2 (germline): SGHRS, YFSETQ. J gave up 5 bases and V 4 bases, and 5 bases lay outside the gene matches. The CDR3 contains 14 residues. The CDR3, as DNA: TGCGCCAGCAGCCCCGGGACTAGCGCTGAGACCCAGTACTTC. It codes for CASSPGTSAETQYF.

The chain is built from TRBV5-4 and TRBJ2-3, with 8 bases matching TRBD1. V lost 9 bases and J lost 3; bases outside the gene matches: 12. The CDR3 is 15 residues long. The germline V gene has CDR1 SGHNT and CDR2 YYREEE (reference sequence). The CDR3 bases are TGTGCCACCTCAGCTCGACAGGGGTTGACAGATACGCAGTATTTT. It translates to CATSARQGLTDTQYF.

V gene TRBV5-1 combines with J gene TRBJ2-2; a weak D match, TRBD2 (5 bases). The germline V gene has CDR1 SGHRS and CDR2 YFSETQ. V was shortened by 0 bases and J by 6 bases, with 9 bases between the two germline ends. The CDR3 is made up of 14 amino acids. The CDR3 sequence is CASSLDQRAGELFF. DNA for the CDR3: TGCGCCAGCAGCTTGGACCAGAGGGCCGGGGAGCTGTTTTTT. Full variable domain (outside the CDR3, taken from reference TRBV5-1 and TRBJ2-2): KAGVTQTPRYLIKTRGQQVTLSCSPISGHRSVSWYQQTPGQGLQFLFEYFSETQRNKGNFPGRFSGRQFSNSRSEMNVSTLELGDSALYLCASSLDQRAGELFFGEGSRLTVL.

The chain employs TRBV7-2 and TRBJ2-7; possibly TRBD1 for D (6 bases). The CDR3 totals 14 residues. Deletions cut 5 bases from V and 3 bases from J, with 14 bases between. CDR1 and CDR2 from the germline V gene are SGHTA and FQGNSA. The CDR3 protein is CASSAGTLYYEQYF. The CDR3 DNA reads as TGTGCCAGCAGCGCCGGGACACTATACTACGAGCAGTACTTC.

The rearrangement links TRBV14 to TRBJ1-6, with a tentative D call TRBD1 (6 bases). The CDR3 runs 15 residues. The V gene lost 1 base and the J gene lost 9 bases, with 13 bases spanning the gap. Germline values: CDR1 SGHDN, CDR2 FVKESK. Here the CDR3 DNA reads TGTGCCAGCAGCCAAGGGGAAACAGGGACTTCACCCCTCCACTTT. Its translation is CASSQGETGTSPLHF.

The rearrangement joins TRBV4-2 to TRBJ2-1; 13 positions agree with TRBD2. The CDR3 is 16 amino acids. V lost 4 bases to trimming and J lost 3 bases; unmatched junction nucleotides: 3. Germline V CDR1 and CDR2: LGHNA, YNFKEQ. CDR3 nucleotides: TGTGCCAGCAGCCCGGGGACTAGCGGGGACTACAATGAGCAGTTCTTC. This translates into CASSPGTSGDYNEQFF.

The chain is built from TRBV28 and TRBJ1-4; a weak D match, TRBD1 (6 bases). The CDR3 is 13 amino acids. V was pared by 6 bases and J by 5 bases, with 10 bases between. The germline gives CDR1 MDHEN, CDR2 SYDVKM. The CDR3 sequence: CASRVDRNEKLFF. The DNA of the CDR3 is TGTGCCAGCAGAGTAGACAGGAATGAAAAACTGTTTTTT.

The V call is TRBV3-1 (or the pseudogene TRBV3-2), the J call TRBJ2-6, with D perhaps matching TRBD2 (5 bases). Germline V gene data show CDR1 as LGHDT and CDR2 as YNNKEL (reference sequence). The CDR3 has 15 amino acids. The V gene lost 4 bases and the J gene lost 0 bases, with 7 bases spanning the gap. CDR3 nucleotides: TGTGCCAGCAGCCTGCGGGTCTCTGGGGCCAACGTCCTGACTTTC. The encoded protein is CASSLRVSGANVLTF.

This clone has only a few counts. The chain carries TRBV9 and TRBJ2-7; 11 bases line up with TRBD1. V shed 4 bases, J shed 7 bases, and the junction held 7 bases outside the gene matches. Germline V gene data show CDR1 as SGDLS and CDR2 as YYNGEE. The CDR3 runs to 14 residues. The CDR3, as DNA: TGTGCCAGCAGCAAGGGACAGGGGGGGACAGAGCAGTACTTC. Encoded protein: CASSKGQGGTEQYF.

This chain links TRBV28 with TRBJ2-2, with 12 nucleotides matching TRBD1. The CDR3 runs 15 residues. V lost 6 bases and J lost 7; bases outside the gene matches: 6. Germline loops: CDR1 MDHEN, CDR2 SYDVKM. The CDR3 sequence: CASRGTGGAGGELFF. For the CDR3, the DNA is TGTGCCAGCAGAGGGACAGGGGGCGCGGGCGGGGAGCTGTTTTTT.

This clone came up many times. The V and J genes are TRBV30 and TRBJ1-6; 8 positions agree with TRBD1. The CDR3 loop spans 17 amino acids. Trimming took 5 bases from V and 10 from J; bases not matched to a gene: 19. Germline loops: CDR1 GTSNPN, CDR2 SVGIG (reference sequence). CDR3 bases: TGTGCCTGGGCCGCGGGTGCACCAGGGGGCGCGTCCTCACCCCTCCACTTT. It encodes CAWAAGAPGGASSPLHF.

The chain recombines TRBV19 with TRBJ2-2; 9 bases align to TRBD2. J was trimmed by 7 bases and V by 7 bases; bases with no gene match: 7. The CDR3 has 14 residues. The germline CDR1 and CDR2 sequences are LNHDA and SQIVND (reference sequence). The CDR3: CASKKREENGELFF. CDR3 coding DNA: TGTGCCAGTAAGAAGCGGGAGGAAAACGGGGAGCTGTTTTTT. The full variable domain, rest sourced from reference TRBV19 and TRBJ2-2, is DGGITQSPKYLFRKEGQNVTLSCEQNLNHDAMYWYRQDPGQGLRLIYYSQIVNDFQKGDIAEGYSVSREKKESFPLTVTSAQKNPTAFYLCASKKREENGELFFGEGSRLTVL.

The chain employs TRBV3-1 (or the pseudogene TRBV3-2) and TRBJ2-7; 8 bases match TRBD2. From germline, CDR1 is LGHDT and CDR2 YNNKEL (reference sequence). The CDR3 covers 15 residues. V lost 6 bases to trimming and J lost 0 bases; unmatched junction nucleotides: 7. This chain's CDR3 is CASSPLAGSSYEQYF. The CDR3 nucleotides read TGTGCCAGCAGTCCTCTAGCGGGTAGCTCCTACGAGCAGTACTTC.